This section outlines one T cell receptor (beta chain) sequence together with its context. The data are from a study of blood T cell repertoires in COVID-19. Using immunoSEQ multiplex PCR, the repertoire was profiled, and TCRdb retains in-frame clones only, with some absent. The profile shows 200,000 to 250,000 clones, about 85% of them singletons. V dropped 3 bases and J dropped 8 bases, with 13 bases sitting between them. From germline, CDR1 is SEHNR and CDR2 FQNEAQ (reference sequence). The CDR3 is made up of 13 amino acids. The sequencing sample was made of PBMCs or T cells enriched from blood (not recorded which). The chain employs TRBV7-9 and TRBJ1-2, with a possible D match to TRBD1 (5 bases). The TCR originated in a woman in her thirties who had recovered from COVID-19. The CDR3 nucleotides are TGTGCCAGCAGCTTTAGGGGAGGAAGAGGCTACACCTTC. Its translation is CASSFRGGRGYTF. Supplemented by reference TRBV7-9 and TRBJ1-2, the full variable domain reads DTGVSQNPRHKITKRGQNVTFRCDPISEHNRLYWYRQTLGQGPEFLTYFQNEAQLEKSRLLSDRFSAERPKGSFSTLEIQRTEQGDSAMYLCASSFRGGRGYTFGSGTRLTVV.